Following are 27 T cell receptor beta chains from one sample sequenced in a study of hypomethylating agent response in myelodysplastic syndrome. Assay: immunoSEQ multiplex PCR; the TCRdb copy retains only in-frame clones and omits some. The sample shows around 3,600 clones, 82% of them seen only once. Source: bone marrow, taken before or after starting hypomethylating agent treatment for myelodysplastic syndrome (not recorded which). All receptors derive from a human donor with myelodysplastic syndrome.

This clone was counted between two and nine times. The V call is TRBV6-7, the J call TRBJ1-6; no reliable D call. TRBV6-7 carries the ORF label, with uncertain function. V was shortened by 6 bases and J by 7 bases, with 16 bases between the two germline ends. CDR3 size: 15 residues. The CDR3 nucleotides read TGTGCCAGCAGCCCTGAAGGGAGCGACAATTCACCCCTCCACTTT. Translating gives CASSPEGSDNSPLHF.

V gene TRBV7-9 combines with J gene TRBJ1-4; TRBD1 agrees at 7 bases. The ends lost 5 bases at V and 3 bases at J; junction bases unmatched: 12. There are 17 residues in the CDR3. CDR1 is SEHNR, CDR2 FQNEAQ, per germline (reference sequence). CDR3 in DNA: TGTGCCAGCAGCGCCGGAAGCGCAGGGGGGGCTAATGAAAAACTGTTTTTT. This encodes CASSAGSAGGANEKLFF.

In its sample, this clone ranks as large. The chain recombines TRBV21-1 with TRBJ2-5; the DNA was not used to check the table's D call, TRBD2. TRBV21-1 is flagged as a pseudogene. The CDR3 extends over 14 amino acids. The CDR3 region is CASNMRCAQETQYF. CDR3 bases: TGTGCCAGCAACATGAGGTGCGCACAAGAGACCCAGTACTTC.

Note on this clone: This same CDR3 is encoded by further DNA sequences in the sample. The rearrangement links TRBV28 to TRBJ2-7, with 7 bases lining up with TRBD2. Trimming removed 7 bases from V and 7 bases from J; junction bases left unmatched: 16. The V gene's germline CDR1 is MDHEN and CDR2 SYDVKM. The CDR3 is 15 amino acids. The CDR3 protein is CASTTSGGARSEQYF. The CDR3 region has the DNA TGTGCCAGCACCACCTCGGGGGGAGCGCGGTCTGAGCAGTACTTC. Full variable domain (remainder filled in from reference TRBV28 and TRBJ2-7): DVKVTQSSRYLVKRTGEKVFLECVQDMDHENMFWYRQDPGLGLRLIYFSYDVKMKEKGDIPEGYSVSREKKERFSLILESASTNQTSMYLCASTTSGGARSEQYFGPGTRLTVT.

V and J are TRBV19 and TRBJ1-6; the D gene is possibly TRBD1 (5 bases). Germline assignment: CDR1 LNHDA and CDR2 SQIVND (reference sequence). The length of the CDR3 is 13 residues. Between the trimmed V and J ends, which lost 10 bases and 9 bases, there was a span of 16 bases. CDR3: CATTGGAGSPLHF. In DNA form, the CDR3 reads TGTGCCACCACGGGAGGGGCGGGTTCACCCCTCCACTTT.

V is TRBV7-2 and J is TRBJ2-1; D gene uncertain. The length of the CDR3 is 14 residues. V was trimmed by 3 bases and J by 0 bases, leaving 6 bases between them. The germline V gene encodes CDR1 SGHTA and CDR2 FQGNSA. In DNA form, the CDR3 reads TGTGCCAGCAGCTTCGACCACTCCTACAATGAGCAGTTCTTC. Its protein is CASSFDHSYNEQFF.

This clone was picked up a small number of times. The gene calls are TRBV5-4 and TRBJ2-5, with D hard to call. V lost 0 bases and J lost 8, with 11 bases in between. Germline-derived CDR1 and CDR2 are SGHNT and YYREEE (reference sequence). The CDR3 has 13 amino acids. In DNA, the CDR3 is TGTGCCAGCAGCTTGGAGTTGAGCCCAACCCAGTACTTC. It yields the protein CASSLELSPTQYF.

The V gene is TRBV6-4, the J gene TRBJ2-3; 7 bases are a match to TRBD2. The CDR3 runs 16 residues. Looked up from germline, CDR1 is MRHNA and CDR2 is SNTAGT. The V gene end was trimmed by 10 bases and the J gene end by 0 bases; junction bases not matched to a gene: 13. The CDR3 region is CANRNRLAASTDTQYF. The CDR3 nucleotides read TGTGCCAACCGAAATAGACTAGCCGCTAGCACAGATACGCAGTATTTT.

V gene TRBV6-4 combines with J gene TRBJ2-3; D gene ambiguous. This CDR3 is built from 13 residues. V was clipped by 2 bases and J by 2 bases, with 5 bases between them. Per germline, CDR1 MRHNA and CDR2 SNTAGT. As DNA, the CDR3 is TGTGCCAGCAGTGACCCGTACACAGATACGCAGTATTTT. This sequence encodes CASSDPYTDTQYF.

The chain combines TRBV5-5 with TRBJ2-1; 11 bases map to TRBD1. Germline trimming cut 4 bases from V and 8 bases from J; bases unmatched to any gene: 5. From germline, CDR1 is SGHKS and CDR2 YYEKEE (reference sequence). This CDR3 is 14 amino acids long. CDR3 residues: CASSTGQGVDEQFF. The CDR3 DNA sequence: TGTGCCAGCAGCACGGGACAGGGGGTTGATGAGCAGTTCTTC.

The chain is built from TRBV30 and TRBJ2-5; D remains ambiguous. Trimming stripped 8 bases from V and 5 bases from J, with 12 bases between. Germline lookup yields CDR1 GTSNPN and CDR2 SVGIG (reference sequence). The length of the CDR3 is 11 residues. CDR3 amino acids: CAGYIGETQYF. CDR3 bases: TGTGCCGGGTACATAGGGGAGACCCAGTACTTC.

The rearrangement uses TRBV6-6 and TRBJ2-2, with TRBD2 identical over 8 bases. V shed 11 bases, J shed 7 bases, and the junction held 9 bases outside the gene matches. The germline CDR1 and CDR2 sequences are MNHNY and SVGAGI (reference sequence). The CDR3 has 13 residues. CDR3 residues: CASGGGIGGELFF. For the CDR3, the DNA is TGTGCCTCGGGGGGGGGTATAGGCGGGGAGCTGTTTTTT.

V gene TRBV10-2 combines with J gene TRBJ2-5, with D uncertain. Germline V gives CDR1 WSHSY, CDR2 SAAADI. The CDR3 extends over 14 amino acids. Trimming removed 0 bases from V and 5 bases from J, with 10 bases in between. The CDR3 reads CASSESGNGETQYF. In DNA, the CDR3 is TGCGCCAGCAGTGAGTCTGGAAACGGCGAGACCCAGTACTTC.

This clone has a single count. This chain joins TRBV12-5 and TRBJ2-7; 11 bases line up with TRBD2. The CDR3 contains 19 residues. The germline V gene has CDR1 LGHNT and CDR2 FRNRAP. V gave up 4 bases and J gave up 6 bases; unmatched junction bases: 20. The CDR3 DNA follows: TGTGCTAGTGGTTCGCCCCTAGCGGGGGGCCGGGTGTGGGTTCGCGAGCAGTACTTC. Residues: CASGSPLAGGRVWVREQYF.

The genes are TRBV21-1 and TRBJ1-1; the listed D gene, TRBD1, was not tested against the DNA. TRBV21-1 constitutes a pseudogene. The CDR3 runs to 13 residues. CDR3 coding DNA: TGTGCCAGCAGCAGAGACAGGGACCCTGAAGCTTTCTTT. This codes for CASSRDRDPEAFF.

This chain connects TRBV5-4 to TRBJ2-1, with D unclear. Germline CDR1 is SGHNT and CDR2 is YYREEE (reference sequence). V was clipped by 4 bases and J by 0 bases, with 11 bases between them. This CDR3 spans 15 amino acids. The CDR3 is CASSNPSDSYNEQFF. The CDR3 DNA sequence: TGTGCCAGCAGCAACCCTAGTGACTCCTACAATGAGCAGTTCTTC.

V and J are TRBV2 and TRBJ2-3; D uncertain. The V gene lost 0 bases and the J gene lost 0 bases, with 10 bases spanning the gap. CDR1 is SNHLY, CDR2 FYNNEI, per germline. The length of the CDR3 is 16 residues. In DNA form, the CDR3 reads TGTGCCAGCAGTGAAGCGGCTCCCTTGAGCACAGATACGCAGTATTTT. This gives the protein CASSEAAPLSTDTQYF.

The chain uses TRBV4-2 and TRBJ2-7, with a tentative D call TRBD2 (6 bases). This CDR3 has 13 residues. Germline CDR1 reads LGHNA; CDR2 reads YNFKEQ. Between the trimmed V and J ends, which lost 5 bases and 2 bases, there was a span of 10 bases. The CDR3 region is CASSADYTYEQYF. The CDR3 region has the DNA TGTGCCAGCAGCGCGGACTACACCTACGAGCAGTACTTC.

The chain is built from TRBV27 and TRBJ2-3; TRBD1 matches at 7 bases. V lost 4 bases to trimming and J lost 2 bases; unmatched junction nucleotides: 9. Looked up from germline, CDR1 is MNHEY and CDR2 is SMNVEV (reference sequence). This CDR3 spans 16 amino acids. The CDR3 region has the DNA TGTGCCAGCAGTTCAGAACAGGGGCTTAACACAGATACGCAGTATTTT. This sequence encodes CASSSEQGLNTDTQYF.

The rearrangement joins TRBV12-5 to TRBJ2-1; unclear D gene. Germline V gene sequence: CDR1 LGHNT, CDR2 FRNRAP. This CDR3 is 13 amino acids long. V was trimmed by 5 bases and J by 8 bases, leaving 13 bases between them. The CDR3 sequence is CASGLSEYDEQFF. The CDR3 bases are TGTGCTAGTGGTCTCTCTGAGTACGATGAGCAGTTCTTC.

This clone has only one observation. The chain has TRBV6-1 and TRBJ1-2, with 11 nucleotides matching TRBD1. Germline V gives CDR1 MNHNS, CDR2 SASEGT. V shed 6 bases, J shed 2 bases, and the junction held 2 bases outside the gene matches. The CDR3 length is 14 residues. The DNA of the CDR3 is TGTGCCAGCAGGGGACAGGGGGGCAACTATGGCTACACCTTC. Protein product: CASRGQGGNYGYTF.

This rearrangement joins TRBV6-5 to TRBJ2-7; 8 positions match TRBD1. The ends lost 6 bases at V and 6 bases at J; junction bases unmatched: 13. Per germline, CDR1 MNHEY and CDR2 SVGAGI. The CDR3 has 15 residues. CDR3 in amino acids: CASSYTRQGRIEQYF. The DNA for the CDR3 is TGTGCCAGCAGCTACACTAGACAGGGGCGTATCGAGCAGTACTTC.

The chain joins TRBV4-1 to TRBJ2-7; the D gene could be TRBD1 or TRBD2 (5 bases each). CDR3 length equals 16 residues. Trimming shortened V by 4 bases and J by 0 bases, and 16 bases separated the two germline ends. Looked up from germline, CDR1 is MGHRA and CDR2 is YSYEKL. The CDR3 protein is CASSPRRDVSSYEQYF. CDR3 sequence (DNA): TGCGCCAGCAGCCCCCGACGGGACGTGAGCTCCTACGAGCAGTACTTC.

V gene TRBV5-1 combines with J gene TRBJ2-3; D may correspond to TRBD1 or TRBD2 (6 bases each). The germline CDR1 and CDR2 sequences are SGHRS and YFSETQ. The V end was cut by 2 bases, the J end by 6 bases, with 19 bases between. The CDR3 has 16 residues. Here the CDR3 reads CASSFPRGQVVDTQYF. The CDR3 coding sequence is TGCGCCAGCAGCTTCCCCCGGGGGCAGGTAGTTGATACGCAGTATTTT. Drawing the rest from reference TRBV5-1 and TRBJ2-3, the complete variable domain is KAGVTQTPRYLIKTRGQQVTLSCSPISGHRSVSWYQQTPGQGLQFLFEYFSETQRNKGNFPGRFSGRQFSNSRSEMNVSTLELGDSALYLCASSFPRGQVVDTQYFGPGTRLTVL.

The genes are TRBV19 and TRBJ1-1; no reliable D call. V lost 5 bases to trimming and J lost 0 bases, with 13 bases between them. The germline CDR1 and CDR2 sequences are LNHDA and SQIVND (reference sequence). CDR3 length: 15 amino acids. The CDR3 DNA is TGTGCCAGTAGTCTCCTCGGCGGATTGAACACTGAAGCTTTCTTT. Translating gives CASSLLGGLNTEAFF. Using reference TRBV19 and TRBJ1-1 for the parts outside the CDR3, the full variable domain is DGGITQSPKYLFRKEGQNVTLSCEQNLNHDAMYWYRQDPGQGLRLIYYSQIVNDFQKGDIAEGYSVSREKKESFPLTVTSAQKNPTAFYLCASSLLGGLNTEAFFGQGTRLTVV.

J is TRBJ1-1 and V is TRBV9; tentatively, D is TRBD1 (5 bases). CDR3 length: 12 residues. V was trimmed by 4 bases and J by 12 bases, leaving 16 bases between them. Germline CDR1 reads SGDLS; CDR2 reads YYNGEE. CDR3 bases: TGTGCCAGCAGCCAGGGAGACAGATTCCCTTTCTTT. Translating gives CASSQGDRFPFF.

This chain uses TRBV19 with TRBJ2-7; the match to TRBD1 covers 9 bases. There are 16 residues in the CDR3. After removal of 5 bases from V and 2 bases from J, the junction contained 10 bases not matched to a gene. Germline V gives CDR1 LNHDA, CDR2 SQIVND (reference sequence). CDR3 loop: CASSPLRDRVTYEQYF. The CDR3 nucleotides are TGTGCCAGTAGTCCTCTCCGGGACAGGGTGACCTACGAGCAGTACTTC.